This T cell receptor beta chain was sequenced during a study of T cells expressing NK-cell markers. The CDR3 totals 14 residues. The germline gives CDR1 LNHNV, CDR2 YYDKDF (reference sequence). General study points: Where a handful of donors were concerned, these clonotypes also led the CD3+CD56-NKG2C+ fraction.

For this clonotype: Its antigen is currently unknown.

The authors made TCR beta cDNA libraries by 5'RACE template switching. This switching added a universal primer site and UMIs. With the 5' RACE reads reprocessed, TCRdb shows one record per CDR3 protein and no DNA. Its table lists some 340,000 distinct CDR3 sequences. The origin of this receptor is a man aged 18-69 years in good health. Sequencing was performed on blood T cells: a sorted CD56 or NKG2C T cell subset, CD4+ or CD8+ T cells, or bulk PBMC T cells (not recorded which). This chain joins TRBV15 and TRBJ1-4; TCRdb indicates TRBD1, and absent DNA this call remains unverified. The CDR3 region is CATSVLRGGEKLFF.